The clone carrying this T cell receptor beta chain was observed a handful of times. Its antigen is unknown. The data are from a study of cytomegalovirus exposure and HLA in healthy donors. Whole-study findings and limits: Among TCR beta chains of equal frequency, HLA-associated ones were more clonally expanded in a later analysis. CMV antigen specificity was confirmed in vitro for three CMV-associated chains. A later analysis by the authors found several of the most significant clusters apparently linked to common viral pathogens.

Vbeta (60) and Jbeta (13) primers were used in the PCR. Only in-frame clones appear in the TCRdb table, and some are missing; sequencing was by immunoSEQ multiplex PCR. The sample lists 200,000 to 250,000 clones; about 83% were seen once. The CDR3 is 17 residues long. V was pared by 4 bases and J by 4 bases, with 13 bases of the junction left unmatched. CDR1 and CDR2 from the germline V gene are LGHNA and YNFKEQ. It was healthy bone marrow donors who served as donors. The sequenced sample consisted of PBMCs. This receptor was obtained from a human donor in good health. This chain uses TRBV4-2 with TRBJ2-1, with 7 nucleotides matching TRBD2. This CDR3 reads CASSPTLRGGPYNEQFF. In DNA form, the CDR3 reads TGTGCCAGCAGCCCCACTTTACGGGGAGGGCCTTACAATGAGCAGTTCTTC.